This T cell receptor beta chain derives from a study of post-analysis software for immune sequencing data. Study information: As for disease course, relapsing-remitting, secondary progressive and progressive-relapsing multiple sclerosis were all included.

Unique molecular identifiers were carried by the TCR beta cDNA libraries. Each batch of about 0.9 to 10 million T cells produced hundreds of thousands of cDNA molecules. TCRdb re-derived calls from the PCR reads in MiXCR, one entry per CDR3 protein. The sample has hundreds of thousands of distinct CDR3 sequences; 25% to 30% are singletons. In germline, CDR1 is DFQATT, CDR2 SNEGSKA (reference sequence). The CDR3 is 17 amino acids. V was pared by 1 base and J by 2 bases, with 15 bases between. This clonotype appeared a few times. Its antigen remains unknown. Study results and limitations: Versus controls, multiple sclerosis patients showed significantly lower diversity (normalized Chao1). Samples prepared in the same batch strongly co-clustered by F measure. Four to six TRBV segments, including TRBV5-6, TRBV5-1 and TRBV20-1, were more frequent in patients than controls.

The V gene is TRBV20-1, the J gene TRBJ1-6; D is ambiguous. Material: blood. The receptor's source is a girl aged 10-17 years with multiple sclerosis. CDR3 DNA: TGCAGTGCTAGAGGGACGGGTGGTAACGCCTATAATTCACCCCTCCACTTT. This encodes CSARGTGGNAYNSPLHF.